Following are 8 T cell receptor beta chains from one sample sequenced in a study of graft-versus-host responses after intestinal transplantation. Assay used: immunoSEQ multiplex PCR; TCRdb lists only in-frame clones, some missing. The sample records 6,500 to 10,000 clones, over 25% being singletons. Sample: alloreactive CD4+ T cells from a mixed lymphocyte reaction culture, taken before intestinal transplant. Subset here: CFSE-low proliferating T cells sorted from roughly six-day pre-transplant mixed lymphocyte reaction (GvH or HvG direction). The receptor set was obtained from a human patient who received an intestinal transplant.

The rearrangement uses TRBV20-1 and TRBJ2-1; perhaps TRBD2 as D (6 bases). CDR1 is DFQATT, CDR2 SNEGSKA, per germline (reference sequence). The V end lost 6 bases, the J end lost 7 bases, and 10 bases lay between the germline ends. The CDR3 sequence is 11 residues long. The CDR3 protein is CSALARNEQFF. As DNA, the CDR3 is TGCAGTGCCCTAGCGAGAAATGAGCAGTTCTTC.

In this sample, this clone turned up a few times. The chain combines TRBV29-1 with TRBJ1-2; maybe TRBD1 (6 bases). Germline CDR1 SQVTM, CDR2 ANQGSEA. Trimming pared 0 bases from V and 5 bases from J, leaving 13 bases between. The CDR3 sequence is 14 residues long. The CDR3 region has the DNA TGCAGCGTTGAAGATCGGACAGTTCTTTATGGCTACACCTTC. Translation gives CSVEDRTVLYGYTF.

This clone was counted only a few times. The CDR3 reads CASSLEMGFAEAFF. CDR3 DNA sequence: TGCGCCAGCAGCTTGGAGATGGGCTTCGCTGAAGCTTTCTTT. The chain employs TRBV5-1 and TRBJ1-1; D call uncertain. The CDR3 totals 14 residues. Germline V CDR1 and CDR2: SGHRS, YFSETQ. Trimming shortened V by 0 bases and J by 6 bases, and 12 bases separated the two germline ends. The whole variable domain, remainder taken from reference TRBV5-1 and TRBJ1-1, is KAGVTQTPRYLIKTRGQQVTLSCSPISGHRSVSWYQQTPGQGLQFLFEYFSETQRNKGNFPGRFSGRQFSNSRSEMNVSTLELGDSALYLCASSLEMGFAEAFFGQGTRLTVV.

This clone was recorded only once. The chain carries TRBV5-1 and TRBJ2-1; TRBD2 aligns across 8 bases. The CDR3 spans 17 residues. The trim removed 0 bases at V and 4 bases at J, leaving 9 bases unmatched. CDR1 is SGHRS and CDR2 is YFSETQ in the germline V gene. CDR3 nucleotides: TGCGCCAGCAGCTTGGCCTTGGGTAGCGGGATTTACAATGAGCAGTTCTTC. Translated, it gives CASSLALGSGIYNEQFF.

This CDR3 reads CASSWRERQETQYF. CDR3 DNA: TGCGCCAGCAGCTGGCGTGAGCGGCAAGAGACCCAGTACTTC. This chain joins TRBV5-1 and TRBJ2-5, with D possibly matching TRBD2 (5 bases). Trimming took off 3 bases at V and 2 bases at J, with 11 bases between the two ends. Germline V gene data show CDR1 as SGHRS and CDR2 as YFSETQ. This CDR3 comprises 14 residues.

The gene calls are TRBV28 and TRBJ1-2; D not resolved. In germline, CDR1 is MDHEN, CDR2 SYDVKM. The CDR3 extends over 13 amino acids. V lost 7 bases and J lost 9, with 18 bases in between. This CDR3 reads CASTQGGVRSYTF. The CDR3 region has the DNA TGTGCCAGCACCCAAGGCGGGGTGCGTAGCTACACCTTC.

The gene calls are TRBV28 and TRBJ2-7, with a possible D match to TRBD1 (5 bases). V lost 11 bases and J 2 bases, leaving 13 bases between the germline ends. CDR3 length: 12 residues. Germline V CDR1 and CDR2: MDHEN, SYDVKM. The CDR3 protein is CASQGDAYEQYF. DNA for the CDR3: TGTGCCTCCCAGGGCGACGCCTACGAGCAGTACTTC.

This clone is deemed medium-sized (0.01 to 0.1%). The genes are TRBV5-4 and TRBJ2-5; D perhaps matches TRBD1 (5 bases). The CDR3 sequence is 13 residues long. CDR1 is SGHNT, CDR2 YYREEE, per germline (reference sequence). V lost 2 bases to trimming and J lost 3 bases, with 8 bases between them. CDR3 protein: CASSFGREETQYF. In DNA, the CDR3 is TGTGCCAGCAGCTTTGGCAGGGAAGAGACCCAGTACTTC. The full variable domain, with the rest looked up from reference TRBV5-4 and TRBJ2-5, is ETGVTQSPTHLIKTRGQQVTLRCSSQSGHNTVSWYQQALGQGPQFIFQYYREEENGRGNFPPRFSGLQFPNYSSELNVNALELDDSALYLCASSFGREETQYFGPGTRLLVL.